This entry lists 30 T cell receptor beta chains sequenced from one sample in a study of blood T cell repertoires in COVID-19. Repertoires were generated with immunoSEQ multiplex PCR, while TCRdb's copy carries only in-frame clones and drops some. The data hold roughly 520,000 clones, with 88% observed a single time. The material sequenced was PBMCs or T cells enriched from blood (not recorded which). These receptors came from a woman in her forties who had recovered from COVID-19.

The chain employs TRBV15 and TRBJ2-1, with 7 bases fitting TRBD2. This CDR3 is 16 amino acids long. V shed 4 bases and J 2 bases; nucleotides not matched to a gene: 8. CDR1 is LNHNV, CDR2 YYDKDF, per germline (reference sequence). The CDR3: CATSNPSGTTYNEQFF. The CDR3, as DNA: TGTGCCACCAGCAACCCCTCCGGGACTACCTACAATGAGCAGTTCTTC.

The V call is TRBV9, the J call TRBJ1-2; 10 nucleotides match TRBD1. The V and J ends lost 0 bases and 8 bases, in that order; junction bases with no gene match: 4. CDR1 is SGDLS, CDR2 YYNGEE, per germline. The CDR3 runs to 14 residues. This CDR3 reads CASSVGTGGRGYTF. For the CDR3, the DNA is TGTGCCAGCAGCGTAGGGACAGGGGGTCGGGGCTACACCTTC.

Regarding this clone: The junction shows a germline mismatch at one end, possibly a read error. The CDR3 sequence: CASSLGLTYQEAQYF. The CDR3 bases are TGTGCCAGCAGCTTAGGACTAACTTACCAAGAGGCCCAGTACTTC. The chain uses TRBV7-2 and TRBJ2-5, with a possible D match to TRBD2 (5 bases). The CDR3 spans 15 residues. Germline lookup yields CDR1 SGHTA and CDR2 FQGNSA.

This chain links TRBV23-1 with TRBJ2-1, with D possibly being TRBD2 (5 bases). Being an ORF, TRBV23-1 has a function that is uncertain. This CDR3 comprises 11 residues. The V and J ends lost 10 bases and 8 bases respectively, with 12 bases between them. The chain's CDR3 is CAILAGDEQFF. Here the CDR3 DNA reads TGCGCCATCCTTGCGGGTGATGAGCAGTTCTTC.

The chain employs TRBV7-9 and TRBJ2-1; D perhaps matches TRBD1 (5 bases). V lost 1 base and J lost 5, with 9 bases in between. Germline assignment: CDR1 SEHNR and CDR2 FQNEAQ (reference sequence). The CDR3 has 14 amino acids. DNA for the CDR3: TGTGCCAGCAGCTTAGTAAGGGGAAACAATGAGCAGTTCTTC. This sequence encodes CASSLVRGNNEQFF.

This chain uses TRBV5-1 with TRBJ1-1, with a weak D call TRBD1 (6 bases). Germline V gives CDR1 SGHRS, CDR2 YFSETQ. Trimming pared 3 bases from V and 0 bases from J, leaving 9 bases between. The CDR3 has 14 residues. The chain's CDR3 is CASSSGEMNTEAFF. The DNA for the CDR3 is TGCGCCAGCAGCTCAGGGGAGATGAACACTGAAGCTTTCTTT.

This clone appeared once. This chain links TRBV5-1 with TRBJ2-2; maybe TRBD1 (6 bases). CDR3 length equals 14 residues. Germline V gives CDR1 SGHRS, CDR2 YFSETQ. The V end lost 6 bases, the J end lost 3 bases, and 12 bases lay between the germline ends. In DNA, the CDR3 is TGCGCCAGCATCAAGGACAGTTACACCGGGGAGCTGTTTTTT. It codes for CASIKDSYTGELFF.

The genes are TRBV7-8 and TRBJ2-6; D is possibly TRBD1 (5 bases). This CDR3 is built from 14 residues. V lost 5 bases to trimming and J lost 2 bases, with 7 bases between them. The germline V gene has CDR1 SGHVS and CDR2 FQNEAQ. CDR3 DNA: TGTGCCAGCAGCCTCAGGGCTGGGGCCAACGTCCTGACTTTC. Amino acid sequence: CASSLRAGANVLTF.

This sequence joins TRBV5-6 and TRBJ1-6; weak D call: TRBD1 (6 bases). Germline CDR1 and CDR2: SGHDT and YYEEEE. The CDR3 runs 15 residues. V dropped 2 bases and J dropped 6 bases, with 12 bases sitting between them. This CDR3 is CASSLSEGGNSPLHF. CDR3 in DNA: TGTGCCAGCAGCTTATCAGAAGGGGGTAATTCACCCCTCCACTTT.

The chain employs TRBV5-6 and TRBJ1-5, with 9 positions matching TRBD1. Germline loops: CDR1 SGHDT, CDR2 YYEEEE. Germline trimming cut 3 bases from V and 6 bases from J; bases unmatched to any gene: 4. This CDR3 spans 14 amino acids. The CDR3 reads CASSSLTGGQPQHF. For the CDR3, the DNA is TGTGCCAGCAGCTCCCTGACAGGGGGTCAGCCCCAGCATTTT.

This sequence joins TRBV3-1 (or the pseudogene TRBV3-2) and TRBJ2-3; 7 nucleotides line up with TRBD2. The CDR3 is made up of 18 amino acids. The junction had 13 bases not matched to a gene; V was cut back by 2 bases and J by 2 bases. The germline CDR1 and CDR2 sequences are LGHDT and YNNKEL (reference sequence). The CDR3 spells CASSQREFGDYFTDTQYF. Written as DNA, the CDR3 is TGTGCCAGCAGCCAAAGGGAGTTCGGGGACTACTTCACAGATACGCAGTATTTT.

The chain is built from TRBV19 and TRBJ1-5; 9 nucleotides line up with TRBD1. Losses at the gene ends were 2 bases for V and 4 bases for J; bases not matched to a gene: 6. Germline V gives CDR1 LNHDA, CDR2 SQIVND (reference sequence). This CDR3 spans 16 amino acids. The CDR3, as DNA: TGTGCCAGTAGTATATCGGGACAGGGAGTAAATCAGCCCCAGCATTTT. Protein product: CASSISGQGVNQPQHF.

The chain couples TRBV3-1 (or the pseudogene TRBV3-2) to TRBJ1-1; TRBD1 aligns across 11 bases. The CDR3 length is 17 residues. CDR1 LGHDT and CDR2 YNNKEL come from the germline V gene (reference sequence). V was clipped by 5 bases and J by 5 bases; unmatched bases: 13. The CDR3 DNA is TGTGCCAGCAGCAGGGCGTTCCCCGGGACAGGGGGTACTGAAGCTTTCTTT. This codes for CASSRAFPGTGGTEAFF.

The V call is TRBV11-2, the J call TRBJ2-1; TRBD2 matches at 12 bases. Germline values: CDR1 SGHAT, CDR2 FQNNGV. CDR3 length equals 16 residues. J was trimmed by 7 bases and V by 5 bases; bases with no gene match: 9. In DNA, the CDR3 is TGTGCCAGCAGCCTCCGACTAGCGGGAGCGGGGAATGAGCAGTTCTTC. Translating gives CASSLRLAGAGNEQFF.

The rearrangement links TRBV19 to TRBJ1-3; 9 nucleotides line up with TRBD1. Germline V lookup: CDR1 LNHDA, CDR2 SQIVND (reference sequence). The CDR3 is made up of 18 amino acids. V dropped 6 bases and J dropped 0; count of bases not matched to a gene: 12. As DNA, the CDR3 is TGTGCCAGTAGGAGGAATACAGGGGGCTCAATCTCTGGAAACACCATATATTTT. This codes for CASRRNTGGSISGNTIYF.

This chain uses TRBV27 with TRBJ2-5; D is possibly TRBD1 (6 bases). V lost 6 bases and J 2 bases, leaving 10 bases between the germline ends. The CDR3 covers 13 residues. Germline V CDR1 and CDR2: MNHEY, SMNVEV (reference sequence). CDR3 sequence: CASSRGQQETQYF. The CDR3 bases are TGTGCCAGCAGCAGGGGCCAACAAGAGACCCAGTACTTC.

J is TRBJ1-3 and V is TRBV5-4; 11 bases match TRBD1. The CDR3 spans 16 residues. V shed 2 bases and J 3 bases; nucleotides not matched to a gene: 4. Germline loops: CDR1 SGHNT, CDR2 YYREEE (reference sequence). The CDR3 region has the DNA TGTGCCAGCAGCTTCGGACAGGGGGCTTTTGGAAACACCATATATTTT. It yields the protein CASSFGQGAFGNTIYF.

The gene calls are TRBV4-1 and TRBJ2-1, with D maybe TRBD1 (6 bases). Trimming left V 0 bases short and J 8 bases short, with 26 bases between. Germline V gives CDR1 MGHRA, CDR2 YSYEKL. The CDR3 length is 19 residues. The CDR3 nucleotides are TGCGCCAGCAGCCAAGATAGGGATTCCGGGACACGGAAGGTGGATGAGCAGTTCTTC. Its protein is CASSQDRDSGTRKVDEQFF.

The V call is TRBV19, the J call TRBJ1-3; unclear D gene. Germline V lookup: CDR1 LNHDA, CDR2 SQIVND (reference sequence). Trimming took off 5 bases at V and 3 bases at J, with 23 bases between the two ends. This CDR3 region has 18 residues. CDR3 DNA sequence: TGTGCCAGTAGTTCTGGACCCTGGGGAGGTTCTGGTGGAAACACCATATATTTT. It encodes CASSSGPWGGSGGNTIYF.

V usage is TRBV10-3 and J usage is TRBJ1-1; TRBD1 matches 7 bases. The CDR3 covers 17 residues. Trimming cost V 2 bases and J 0 bases; bases outside gene matches: 9. Per the germline V gene, CDR1 is ENHRY and CDR2 is SYGVKD. This CDR3 reads CAISEGGRGAMNTEAFF. The CDR3 DNA reads TGTGCCATCAGTGAGGGGGGCAGGGGGGCGATGAACACTGAAGCTTTCTTT.

V is TRBV11-2 and J is TRBJ2-1; no clear D. Germline V gene lookup returns CDR1 SGHAT and CDR2 FQNNGV. CDR3 length: 15 amino acids. Trimming cost V 2 bases and J 0 bases, with 8 bases left between them. The CDR3 region is CASSLYISSYNEQFF. The CDR3 DNA reads as TGTGCCAGCAGCTTATACATCAGCTCCTACAATGAGCAGTTCTTC.

The chain has TRBV14 and TRBJ1-1; TRBD1 aligns across 7 bases. CDR3 length: 15 amino acids. From germline, CDR1 is SGHDN and CDR2 FVKESK. The V segment lost 4 bases and the J segment 5 bases; nucleotides outside the gene matches: 10. The CDR3: CASSRRQGVGTEAFF. In DNA, the CDR3 is TGTGCCAGCAGCCGCCGACAGGGAGTAGGAACTGAAGCTTTCTTT.

The chain links TRBV7-9 to TRBJ2-2; 7 nucleotides match TRBD1. CDR3 length equals 15 residues. Germline values: CDR1 SEHNR, CDR2 FQNEAQ (reference sequence). With 5 bases clipped from V and 5 bases from J, the junction kept 8 bases outside the gene matches. The CDR3 here is CASSPGGAATGELFF. The CDR3 DNA is TGTGCCAGCAGCCCAGGGGGAGCGGCAACCGGGGAGCTGTTTTTT.

The chain combines TRBV7-9 with TRBJ2-7; 8 bases match TRBD1. J was trimmed by 3 bases and V by 4 bases; bases with no gene match: 11. This CDR3 spans 16 amino acids. Germline V lookup: CDR1 SEHNR, CDR2 FQNEAQ (reference sequence). The CDR3 region has the DNA TGTGCCAGCAGCTCGAATGACCGGGACAGGAACTACGAGCAGTACTTC. Encoded protein: CASSSNDRDRNYEQYF. Supplemented by reference TRBV7-9 and TRBJ2-7, the full variable domain reads DTGVSQNPRHKITKRGQNVTFRCDPISEHNRLYWYRQTLGQGPEFLTYFQNEAQLEKSRLLSDRFSAERPKGSFSTLEIQRTEQGDSAMYLCASSSNDRDRNYEQYFGPGTRLTVT.

This chain joins TRBV4-1 and TRBJ1-1; D is unclear. V lost 1 base and J lost 0, with 9 bases in between. Germline CDR1 and CDR2: MGHRA and YSYEKL. The CDR3 covers 15 residues. CDR3 residues: CASSQVEGVNTEAFF. The CDR3 bases are TGCGCCAGCAGCCAAGTAGAGGGAGTGAACACTGAAGCTTTCTTT.

The chain couples TRBV19 to TRBJ2-1, with 9 bases aligning to TRBD2. There are 15 residues in the CDR3. Germline V gene sequence: CDR1 LNHDA, CDR2 SQIVND (reference sequence). V was pared by 5 bases and J by 9 bases, with 11 bases of the junction left unmatched. The CDR3 nucleotides are TGTGCCAGTAGTTTGTTAGCGGGAGCTGAGGGTGAGCAGTTCTTC. Its protein is CASSLLAGAEGEQFF. Looking up the rest from reference TRBV19 and TRBJ2-1 gives the full variable domain: DGGITQSPKYLFRKEGQNVTLSCEQNLNHDAMYWYRQDPGQGLRLIYYSQIVNDFQKGDIAEGYSVSREKKESFPLTVTSAQKNPTAFYLCASSLLAGAEGEQFFGPGTRLTVL.

This chain joins TRBV5-4 and TRBJ1-2, with D perhaps TRBD1 (6 bases). The germline V gene encodes CDR1 SGHNT and CDR2 YYREEE (reference sequence). Trimming took 5 bases from V and 3 from J, leaving 14 bases between them. The CDR3 extends over 14 amino acids. CDR3 nucleotide sequence: TGTGCCAGCAGTTTTACGACAGGCCACTATGGCTACACCTTC. It specifies CASSFTTGHYGYTF.

This chain links TRBV27 with TRBJ1-1, with TRBD1 matching over 9 bases. The V gene end was trimmed by 7 bases and the J gene end by 1 base; junction bases not matched to a gene: 19. The CDR3 spans 19 residues. CDR1 and CDR2 (germline): MNHEY, SMNVEV (reference sequence). CDR3 amino acids: CASNWAGWSRTGANTEAFF. CDR3 nucleotide sequence: TGTGCCAGCAACTGGGCTGGTTGGTCGCGGACAGGGGCGAACACTGAAGCTTTCTTT.

The rearrangement uses TRBV27 and TRBJ1-1; D ambiguous. Trimming took off 3 bases at V and 1 base at J, with 12 bases between the two ends. Germline V gene data show CDR1 as MNHEY and CDR2 as SMNVEV (reference sequence). There are 15 residues in the CDR3. CDR3 in amino acids: CASSFGETGNTEAFF. The CDR3, as DNA: TGTGCCAGCAGTTTTGGGGAGACGGGGAACACTGAAGCTTTCTTT.

V gene TRBV10-3 combines with J gene TRBJ2-1; D might be TRBD2 (5 bases). Trimming stripped 6 bases from V and 9 bases from J, with 18 bases between. The CDR3 sequence is 14 residues long. Looked up from germline, CDR1 is ENHRY and CDR2 is SYGVKD. The CDR3 nucleotides are TGTGCCATCAGAGCTGTGACCGACGGAGGTGAGCAGTTCTTC. Amino acid sequence: CAIRAVTDGGEQFF.